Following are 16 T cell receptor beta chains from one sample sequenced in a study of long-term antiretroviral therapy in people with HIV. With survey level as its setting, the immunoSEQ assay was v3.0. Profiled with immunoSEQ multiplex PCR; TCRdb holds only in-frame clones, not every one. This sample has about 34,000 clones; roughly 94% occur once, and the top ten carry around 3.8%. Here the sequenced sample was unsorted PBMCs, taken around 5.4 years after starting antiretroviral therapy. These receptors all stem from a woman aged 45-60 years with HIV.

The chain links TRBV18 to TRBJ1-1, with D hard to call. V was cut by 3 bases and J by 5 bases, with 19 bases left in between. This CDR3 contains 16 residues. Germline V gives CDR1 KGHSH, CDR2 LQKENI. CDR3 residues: CASSPGLVGGGTEAFF. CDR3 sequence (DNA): TGTGCCAGCTCACCTGGACTGGTTGGAGGTGGGACTGAAGCTTTCTTT.

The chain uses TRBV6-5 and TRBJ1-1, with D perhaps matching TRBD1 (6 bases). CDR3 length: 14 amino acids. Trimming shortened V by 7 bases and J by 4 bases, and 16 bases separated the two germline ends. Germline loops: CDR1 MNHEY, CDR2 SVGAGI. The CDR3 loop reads CASNPGVVSTEAFF. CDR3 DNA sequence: TGTGCCAGCAACCCAGGGGTCGTCAGCACTGAAGCTTTCTTT.

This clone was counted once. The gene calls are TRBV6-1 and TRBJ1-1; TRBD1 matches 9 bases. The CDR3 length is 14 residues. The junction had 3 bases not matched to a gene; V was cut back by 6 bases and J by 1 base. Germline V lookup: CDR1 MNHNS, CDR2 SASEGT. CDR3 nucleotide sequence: TGTGCCAGCAGGACGACAGGGGGGAACACTGAAGCTTTCTTT. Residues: CASRTTGGNTEAFF.

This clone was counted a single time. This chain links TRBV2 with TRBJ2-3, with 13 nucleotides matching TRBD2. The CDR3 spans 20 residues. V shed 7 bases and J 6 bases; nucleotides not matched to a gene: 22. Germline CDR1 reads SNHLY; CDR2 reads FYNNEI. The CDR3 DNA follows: TGTGCCAGCACCGGCCCAGGGACTAGCGGGGCCGCCACCCCCCCCGATACGCAGTATTTT. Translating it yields CASTGPGTSGAATPPDTQYF.

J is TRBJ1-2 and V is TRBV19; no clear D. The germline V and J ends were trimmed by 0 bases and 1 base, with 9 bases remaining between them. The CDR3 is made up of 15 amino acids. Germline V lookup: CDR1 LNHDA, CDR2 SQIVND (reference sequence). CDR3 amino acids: CASSIDGVYNYGYTF. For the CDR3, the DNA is TGTGCCAGTAGTATAGATGGCGTTTATAACTATGGCTACACCTTC.

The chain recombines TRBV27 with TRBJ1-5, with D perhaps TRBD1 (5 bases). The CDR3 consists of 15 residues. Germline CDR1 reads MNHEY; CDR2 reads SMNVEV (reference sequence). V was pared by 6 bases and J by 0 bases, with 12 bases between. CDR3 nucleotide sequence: TGTGCCAGCAGCCTACAGGCCTATAGCAATCAGCCCCAGCATTTT. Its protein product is CASSLQAYSNQPQHF.

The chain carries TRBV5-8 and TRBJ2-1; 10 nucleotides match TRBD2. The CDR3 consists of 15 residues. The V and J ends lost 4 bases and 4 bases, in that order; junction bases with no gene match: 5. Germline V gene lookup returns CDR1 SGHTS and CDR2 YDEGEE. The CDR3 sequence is CASSPRTSGYNEQFF. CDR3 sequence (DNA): TGTGCCAGCAGCCCGAGGACTAGCGGATACAATGAGCAGTTCTTC. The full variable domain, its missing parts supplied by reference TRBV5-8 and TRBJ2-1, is EAGVTQSPTHLIKTRGQQATLRCSPISGHTSVYWYQQALGLGLQFLLWYDEGEERNRGNFPPRFSGRQFPNYSSELNVNALELEDSALYLCASSPRTSGYNEQFFGPGTRLTVL.

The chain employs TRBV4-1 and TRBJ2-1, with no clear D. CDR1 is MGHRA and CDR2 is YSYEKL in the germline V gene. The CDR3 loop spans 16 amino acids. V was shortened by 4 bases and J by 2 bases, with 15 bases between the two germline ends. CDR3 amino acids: CASSPSGGVPYNEQFF. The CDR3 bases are TGCGCCAGCAGCCCATCCGGCGGAGTTCCCTACAATGAGCAGTTCTTC.

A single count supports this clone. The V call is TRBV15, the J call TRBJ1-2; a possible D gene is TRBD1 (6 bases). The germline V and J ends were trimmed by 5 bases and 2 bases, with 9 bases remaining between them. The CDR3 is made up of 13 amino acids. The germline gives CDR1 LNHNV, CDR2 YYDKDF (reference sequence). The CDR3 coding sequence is TGTGCCACCAGCGGAACAGGGAACTATGGCTACACCTTC. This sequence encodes CATSGTGNYGYTF.

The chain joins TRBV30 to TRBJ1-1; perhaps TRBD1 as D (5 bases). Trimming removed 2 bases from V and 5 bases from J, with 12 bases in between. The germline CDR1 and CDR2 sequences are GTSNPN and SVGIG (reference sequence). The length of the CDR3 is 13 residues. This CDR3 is CAWSQGRGTEAFF. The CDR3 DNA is TGTGCCTGGAGTCAGGGTCGAGGGACTGAAGCTTTCTTT.

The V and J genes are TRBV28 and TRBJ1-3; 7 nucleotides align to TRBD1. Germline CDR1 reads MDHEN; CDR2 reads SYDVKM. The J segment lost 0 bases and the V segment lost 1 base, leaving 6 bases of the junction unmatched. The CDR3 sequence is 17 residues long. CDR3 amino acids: CASSLFGGTDSGNTIYF. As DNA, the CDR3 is TGTGCCAGCAGTTTATTCGGAGGGACAGACTCTGGAAACACCATATATTTT.

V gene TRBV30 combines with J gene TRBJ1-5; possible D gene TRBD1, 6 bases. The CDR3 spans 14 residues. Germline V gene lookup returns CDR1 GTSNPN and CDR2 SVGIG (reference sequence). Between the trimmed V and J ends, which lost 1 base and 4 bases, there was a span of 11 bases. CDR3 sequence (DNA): TGTGCCTGGAGTGGGGGGGCTGGGAATCAGCCCCAGCATTTT. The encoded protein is CAWSGGAGNQPQHF.

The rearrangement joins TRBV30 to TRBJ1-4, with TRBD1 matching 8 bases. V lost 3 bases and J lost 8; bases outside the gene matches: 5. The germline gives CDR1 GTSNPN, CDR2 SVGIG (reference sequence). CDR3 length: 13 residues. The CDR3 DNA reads TGTGCCTGGAGCGGACAGGGAGGGGAAAAACTGTTTTTT. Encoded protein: CAWSGQGGEKLFF.

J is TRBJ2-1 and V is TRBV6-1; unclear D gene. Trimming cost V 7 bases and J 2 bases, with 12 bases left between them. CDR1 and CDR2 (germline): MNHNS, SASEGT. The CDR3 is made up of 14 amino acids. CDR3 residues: CASKGRSPYNEQFF. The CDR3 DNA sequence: TGTGCCAGCAAGGGCCGAAGCCCCTACAATGAGCAGTTCTTC.

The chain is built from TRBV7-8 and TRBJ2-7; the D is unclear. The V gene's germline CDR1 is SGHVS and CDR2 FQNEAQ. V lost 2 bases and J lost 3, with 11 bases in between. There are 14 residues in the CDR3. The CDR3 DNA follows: TGTGCCAGCAGCTTAATGGGGTTTCTCTACGAGCAGTACTTC. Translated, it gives CASSLMGFLYEQYF.

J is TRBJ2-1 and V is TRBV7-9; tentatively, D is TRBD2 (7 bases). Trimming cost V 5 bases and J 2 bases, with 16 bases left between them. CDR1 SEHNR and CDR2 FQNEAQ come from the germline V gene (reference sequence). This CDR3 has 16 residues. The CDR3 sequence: CASSPSEGGAYNEQFF. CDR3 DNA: TGTGCCAGCAGCCCCTCGGAGGGGGGGGCCTACAATGAGCAGTTCTTC.